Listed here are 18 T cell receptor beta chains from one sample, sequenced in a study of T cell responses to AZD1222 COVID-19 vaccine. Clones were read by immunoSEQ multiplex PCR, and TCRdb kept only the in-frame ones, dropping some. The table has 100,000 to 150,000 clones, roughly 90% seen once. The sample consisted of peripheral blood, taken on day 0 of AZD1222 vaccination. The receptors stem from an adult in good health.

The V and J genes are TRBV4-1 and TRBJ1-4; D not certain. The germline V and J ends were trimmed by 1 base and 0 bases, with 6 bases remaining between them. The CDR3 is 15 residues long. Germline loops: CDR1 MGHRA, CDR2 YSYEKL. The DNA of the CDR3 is TGCGCCAGCAGCCAAGGGCCTGCAACTAATGAAAAACTGTTTTTT. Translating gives CASSQGPATNEKLFF.

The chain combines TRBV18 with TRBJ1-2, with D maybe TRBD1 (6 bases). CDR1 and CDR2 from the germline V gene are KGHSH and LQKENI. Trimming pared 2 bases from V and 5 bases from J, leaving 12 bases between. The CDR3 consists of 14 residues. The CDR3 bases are TGTGCCAGCTCACCAACAGAGGGGGTATATGGCTACACCTTC. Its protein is CASSPTEGVYGYTF.

The CDR3 sequence is CASKGWADTDTQYF. The CDR3 DNA reads as TGTGCCAGTAAGGGGTGGGCGGACACAGATACGCAGTATTTT. The chain recombines TRBV19 with TRBJ2-3; tentatively, D is TRBD1 (5 bases). Deletions cut 7 bases from V and 2 bases from J, with 13 bases between. CDR3 length: 14 residues. Germline-derived CDR1 and CDR2 are LNHDA and SQIVND (reference sequence).

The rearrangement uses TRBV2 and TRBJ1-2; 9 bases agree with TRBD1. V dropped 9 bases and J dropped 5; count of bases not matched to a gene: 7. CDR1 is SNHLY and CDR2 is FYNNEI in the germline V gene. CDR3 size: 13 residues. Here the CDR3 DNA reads TGTGCCAGTGAGGGACAGGGCCGTTATGGCTACACCTTC. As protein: CASEGQGRYGYTF.

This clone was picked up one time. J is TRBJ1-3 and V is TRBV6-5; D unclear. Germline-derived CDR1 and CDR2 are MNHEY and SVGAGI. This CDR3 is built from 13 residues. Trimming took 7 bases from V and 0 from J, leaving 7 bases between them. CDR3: CASTPRSGNTIYF. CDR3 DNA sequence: TGTGCCAGCACCCCACGCTCTGGAAACACCATATATTTT.

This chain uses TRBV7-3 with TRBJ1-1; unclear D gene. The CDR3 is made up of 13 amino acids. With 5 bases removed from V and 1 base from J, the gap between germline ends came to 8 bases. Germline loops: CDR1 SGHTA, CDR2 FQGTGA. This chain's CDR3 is CASSPDGNTEAFF. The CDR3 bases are TGTGCCAGCAGCCCAGATGGGAACACTGAAGCTTTCTTT.

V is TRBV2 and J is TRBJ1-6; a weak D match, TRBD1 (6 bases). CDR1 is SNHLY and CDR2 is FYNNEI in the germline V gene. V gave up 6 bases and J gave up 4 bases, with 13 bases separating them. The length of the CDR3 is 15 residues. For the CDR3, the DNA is TGTGCCAGCAGGCAGGGGATGGTATATAATTCACCCCTCCACTTT. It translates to CASRQGMVYNSPLHF.

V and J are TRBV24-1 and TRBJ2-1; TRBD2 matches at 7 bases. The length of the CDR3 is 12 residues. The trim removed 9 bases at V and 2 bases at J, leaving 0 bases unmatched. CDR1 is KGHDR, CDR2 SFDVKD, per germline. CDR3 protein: CATGGAYNEQFF. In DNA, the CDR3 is TGTGCCACCGGGGGGGCCTACAATGAGCAGTTCTTC.

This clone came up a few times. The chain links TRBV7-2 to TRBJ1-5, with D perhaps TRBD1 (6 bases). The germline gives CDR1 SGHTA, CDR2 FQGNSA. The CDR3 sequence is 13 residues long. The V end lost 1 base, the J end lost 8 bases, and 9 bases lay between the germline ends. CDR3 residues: CASSLDRDKPQHF. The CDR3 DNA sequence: TGTGCCAGCAGCTTAGACAGGGACAAGCCCCAGCATTTT.

CDR3 region: CASSLEYTGELFF. Here the CDR3 DNA reads TGTGCCAGCAGTTTGGAGTACACCGGGGAGCTGTTTTTT. The V gene is TRBV12-3 or TRBV12-4, the J gene TRBJ2-2; the D is unclear. Trimming removed 3 bases at V and 3 bases at J, with 5 bases between. The CDR3 extends over 13 amino acids.

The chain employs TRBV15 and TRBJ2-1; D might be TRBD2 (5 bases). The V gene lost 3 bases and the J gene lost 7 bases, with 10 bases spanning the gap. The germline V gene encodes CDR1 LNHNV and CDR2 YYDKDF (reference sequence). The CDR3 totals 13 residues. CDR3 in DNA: TGTGCCACCAGCAGCGGGGAGAGGAATGAGCAGTTCTTC. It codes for CATSSGERNEQFF.

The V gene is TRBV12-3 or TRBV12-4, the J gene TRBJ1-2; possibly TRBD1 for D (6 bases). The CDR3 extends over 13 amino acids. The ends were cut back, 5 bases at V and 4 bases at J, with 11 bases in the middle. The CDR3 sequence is CASSGGESYGYTF. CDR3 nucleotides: TGTGCCAGCAGTGGGGGCGAAAGCTATGGCTACACCTTC.

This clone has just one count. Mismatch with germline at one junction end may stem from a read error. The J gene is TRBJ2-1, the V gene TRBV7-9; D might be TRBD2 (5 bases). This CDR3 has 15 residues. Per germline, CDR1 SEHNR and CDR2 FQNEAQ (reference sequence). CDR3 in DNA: TGTGCCAGCGGCTTGGACTCGAGCTCCTACAATGAGCAGTTCTTC. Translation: CASGLDSSSYNEQFF.

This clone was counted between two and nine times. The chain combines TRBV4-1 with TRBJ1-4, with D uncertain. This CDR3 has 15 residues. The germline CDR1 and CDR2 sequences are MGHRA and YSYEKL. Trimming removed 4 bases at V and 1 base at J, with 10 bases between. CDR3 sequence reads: CASSPQVLTNEKLFF. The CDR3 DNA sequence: TGCGCCAGCAGCCCGCAGGTTCTAACTAATGAAAAACTGTTTTTT.

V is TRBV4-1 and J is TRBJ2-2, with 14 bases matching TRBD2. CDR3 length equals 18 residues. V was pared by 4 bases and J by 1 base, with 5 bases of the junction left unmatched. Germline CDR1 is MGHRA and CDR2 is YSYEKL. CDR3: CASSPRLAGGLNTGELFF. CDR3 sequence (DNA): TGCGCCAGCAGCCCTAGACTAGCGGGGGGGCTGAACACCGGGGAGCTGTTTTTT.

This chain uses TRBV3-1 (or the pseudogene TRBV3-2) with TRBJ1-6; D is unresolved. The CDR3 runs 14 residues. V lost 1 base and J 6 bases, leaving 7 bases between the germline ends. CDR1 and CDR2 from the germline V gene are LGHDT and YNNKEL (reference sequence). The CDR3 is CASSQVSGNSPLHF. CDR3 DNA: TGTGCCAGCAGCCAAGTCTCAGGTAATTCACCCCTCCACTTT.

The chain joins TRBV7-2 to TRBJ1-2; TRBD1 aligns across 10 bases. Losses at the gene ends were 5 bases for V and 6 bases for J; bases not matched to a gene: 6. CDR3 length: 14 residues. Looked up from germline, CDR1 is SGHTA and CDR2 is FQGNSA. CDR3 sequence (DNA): TGTGCCAGCAGCCCTGGGACAGGGGCCGATGGCTACACCTTC. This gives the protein CASSPGTGADGYTF.

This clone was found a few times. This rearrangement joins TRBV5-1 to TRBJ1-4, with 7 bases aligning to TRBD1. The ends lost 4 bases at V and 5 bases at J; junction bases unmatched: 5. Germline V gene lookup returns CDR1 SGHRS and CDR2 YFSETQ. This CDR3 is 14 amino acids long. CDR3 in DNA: TGCGCCAGCAGCCCGGACAGGATAAATGAAAAACTGTTTTTT. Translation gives CASSPDRINEKLFF. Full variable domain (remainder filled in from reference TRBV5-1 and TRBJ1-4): KAGVTQTPRYLIKTRGQQVTLSCSPISGHRSVSWYQQTPGQGLQFLFEYFSETQRNKGNFPGRFSGRQFSNSRSEMNVSTLELGDSALYLCASSPDRINEKLFFGSGTQLSVL.